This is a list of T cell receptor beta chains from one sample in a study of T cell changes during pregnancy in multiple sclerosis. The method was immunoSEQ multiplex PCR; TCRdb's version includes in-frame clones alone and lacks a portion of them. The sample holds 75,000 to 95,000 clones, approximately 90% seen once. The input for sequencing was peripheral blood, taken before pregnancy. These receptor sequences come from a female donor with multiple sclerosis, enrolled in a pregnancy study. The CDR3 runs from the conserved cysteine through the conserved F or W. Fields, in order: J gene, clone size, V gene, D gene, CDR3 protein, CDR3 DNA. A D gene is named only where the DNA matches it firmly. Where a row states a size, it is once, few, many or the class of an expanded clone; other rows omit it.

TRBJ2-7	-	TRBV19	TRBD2	CASSASSGGTYEQYF	TGTGCCAGTAGTGCCTCCAGCGGGGGAACCTACGAGCAGTACTTC
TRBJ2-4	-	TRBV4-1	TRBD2	CASSQDPGLAGGADTKNIQYF	TGCGCCAGCAGCCAAGATCCCGGACTAGCGGGAGGGGCCGACACCAAAAACATTCAGTACTTC
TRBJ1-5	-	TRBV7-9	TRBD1	CASSPGQGDRQPQHF	TGTGCCAGCAGCCCCGGACAGGGGGATCGTCAGCCCCAGCATTTT
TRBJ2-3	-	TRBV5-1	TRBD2	CASSPGGSPDTQYF	TGCGCCAGCAGCCCGGGGGGGAGCCCAGATACGCAGTATTTT
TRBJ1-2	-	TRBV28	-	CASSLQMENYGYTF	TGTGCCAGCAGTTTACAGATGGAGAACTATGGCTACACCTTC
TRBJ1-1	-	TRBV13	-	CASSSPTGLNTEAFF	TGTGCCAGCAGCTCTCCGACAGGCTTGAACACTGAAGCTTTCTTT
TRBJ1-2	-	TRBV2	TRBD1	CASSEEGAGSGYTF	TGTGCCAGCAGTGAGGAGGGGGCAGGGAGTGGCTACACCTTC
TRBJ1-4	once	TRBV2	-	CASRDRGSLEKLFF	TGTGCCAGCAGGGACCGGGGGAGTCTTGAAAAACTGTTTTTT
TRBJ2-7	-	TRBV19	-	CASSIDRLAPYEQYF	TGTGCCAGTAGTATAGATCGGCTAGCGCCCTACGAGCAGTACTTC
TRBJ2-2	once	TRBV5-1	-	CASSLRGNTGELFF	TGCGCCAGCAGCTTACGGGGAAACACCGGGGAGCTGTTTTTT
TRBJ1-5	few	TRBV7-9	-	CASSLDSLPQHF	TGTGCCAGCAGCTTAGACAGCTTGCCCCAGCATTTT
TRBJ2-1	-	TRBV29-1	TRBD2	CSDGLAGRWNEQFF	TGCAGCGATGGACTAGCGGGTCGGTGGAATGAGCAGTTCTTC
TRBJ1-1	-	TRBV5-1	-	CASISGGNTEAFF	TGCGCCAGCATCTCCGGGGGAAACACTGAAGCTTTCTTT
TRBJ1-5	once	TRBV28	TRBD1	CASSPGQGGSSNQPQHF	TGTGCCAGCAGCCCGGGACAGGGGGGCAGTAGCAATCAGCCCCAGCATTTT
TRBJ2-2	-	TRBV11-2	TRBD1	CASSLRQGITGELFF	TGTGCCAGCAGCCTCCGACAGGGGATCACCGGGGAGCTGTTTTTT
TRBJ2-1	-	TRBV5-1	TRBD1	CASSTGAADYNEQFF	TGCGCCAGCAGCACAGGGGCGGCCGACTACAATGAGCAGTTCTTC
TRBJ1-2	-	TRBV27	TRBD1	CASSPLGGQGSYGYTF	TGTGCCAGCAGTCCCCTGGGGGGACAGGGAAGCTATGGCTACACCTTC
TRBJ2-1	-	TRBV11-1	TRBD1	CASSSGQGKPYNEQFF	TGTGCCAGCAGCTCCGGACAGGGAAAACCCTACAATGAGCAGTTCTTC
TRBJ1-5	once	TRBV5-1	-	CASSTGHSANQPQHF	TGCGCCAGCAGCACGGGACATAGCGCAAATCAGCCCCAGCATTTT
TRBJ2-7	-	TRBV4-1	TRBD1	CASSQGQGGTYEQYF	TGCGCCAGCAGCCAGGGACAGGGAGGAACCTACGAGCAGTACTTC
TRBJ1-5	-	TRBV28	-	CASRGSGGNQPQHF	TGTGCCAGCAGAGGTTCAGGGGGCAATCAGCCCCAGCATTTT
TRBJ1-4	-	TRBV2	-	CASSKGFDEKLFF	TGTGCCAGCAGTAAGGGGTTTGATGAAAAACTGTTTTTT
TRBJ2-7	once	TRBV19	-	CASSLAPVSYEQYF	TGTGCCAGTAGTTTAGCGCCGGTCTCCTACGAGCAGTACTTC
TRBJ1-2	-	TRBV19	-	CASSITPGIGGYTF	TGTGCCAGTAGTATCACACCGGGAATTGGTGGCTACACCTTC
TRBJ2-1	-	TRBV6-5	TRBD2	CASSRTSGDNEQFF	TGTGCCAGCAGCCGGACTAGCGGCGACAATGAGCAGTTCTTC
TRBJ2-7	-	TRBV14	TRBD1	CAKPDRDHDKTYEQYF	TGTGCCAAACCGGACAGGGACCATGATAAAACCTACGAGCAGTACTTC
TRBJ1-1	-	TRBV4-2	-	CASSQGVAGNTEAFF	TGTGCCAGCAGCCAAGGCGTAGCGGGGAACACTGAAGCTTTCTTT
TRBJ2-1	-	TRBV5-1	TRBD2	CASVGLAGARDEQFF	TGCGCCAGCGTAGGACTAGCGGGAGCTCGGGATGAGCAGTTCTTC
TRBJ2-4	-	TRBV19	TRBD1	CASSGTGGFGNIQYF	TGTGCCAGTAGCGGGACAGGGGGTTTTGGAAACATTCAGTACTTC
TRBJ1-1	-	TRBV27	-	CASSLGLGGAEAFF	TGTGCCAGCAGTTTAGGGCTGGGAGGGGCTGAAGCTTTCTTT
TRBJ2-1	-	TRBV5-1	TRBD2	CASSGGTSGGSYNEQFF	TGCGCCAGCAGCGGAGGGACTAGCGGGGGATCCTACAATGAGCAGTTCTTC
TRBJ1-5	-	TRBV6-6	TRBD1	CASSGQGAPNQPQHF	TGTGCCAGCAGTGGACAGGGGGCGCCAAATCAGCCCCAGCATTTT
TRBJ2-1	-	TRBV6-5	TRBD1	CASTAGTGGYNEQFF	TGTGCCAGCACCGCGGGGACAGGGGGTTACAATGAGCAGTTCTTC
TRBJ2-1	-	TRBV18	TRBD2	CASSRTSGSSYNEQFF	TGTGCCAGCTCACGGACTAGCGGGTCTTCCTACAATGAGCAGTTCTTC
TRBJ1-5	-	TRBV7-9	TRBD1	CASSVSGTGVSQPQHF	TGTGCCAGCAGCGTTAGCGGGACAGGGGTAAGTCAGCCCCAGCATTTT
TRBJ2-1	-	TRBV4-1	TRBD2	CASRGLAGEGYNEQFF	TGCGCCAGCAGAGGCCTAGCGGGAGAAGGGTACAATGAGCAGTTCTTC
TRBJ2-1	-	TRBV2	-	CASSEGRGRYNEQFF	TGTGCCAGCAGTGAAGGGCGGGGTCGGTACAATGAGCAGTTCTTC
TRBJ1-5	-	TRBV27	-	CASRTGRGPYQPQHF	TGTGCCAGCCGGACGGGCAGGGGACCCTATCAGCCCCAGCATTTT
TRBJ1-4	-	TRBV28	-	CASSFGLANEKLFF	TGTGCCAGCAGTTTTGGCTTAGCGAATGAAAAACTGTTTTTT
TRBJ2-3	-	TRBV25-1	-	CASSKGISSTDTQYF	TGTGCCAGCAGCAAGGGGATCTCTAGCACAGATACGCAGTATTTT